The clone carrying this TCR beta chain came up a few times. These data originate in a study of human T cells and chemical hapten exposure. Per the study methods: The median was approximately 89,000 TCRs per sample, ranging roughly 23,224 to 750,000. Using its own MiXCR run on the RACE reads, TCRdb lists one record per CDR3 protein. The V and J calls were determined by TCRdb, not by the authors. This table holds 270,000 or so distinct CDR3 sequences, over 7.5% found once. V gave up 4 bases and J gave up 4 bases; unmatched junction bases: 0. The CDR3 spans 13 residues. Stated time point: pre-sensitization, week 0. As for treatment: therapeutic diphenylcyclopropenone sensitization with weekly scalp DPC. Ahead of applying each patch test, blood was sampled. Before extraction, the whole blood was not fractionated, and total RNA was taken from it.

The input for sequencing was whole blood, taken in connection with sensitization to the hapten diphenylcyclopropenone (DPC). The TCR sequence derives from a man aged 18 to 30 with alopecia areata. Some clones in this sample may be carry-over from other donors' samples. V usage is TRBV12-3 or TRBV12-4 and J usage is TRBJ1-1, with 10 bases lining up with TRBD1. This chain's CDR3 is CASSWTGGTEAFF. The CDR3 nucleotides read TGTGCCAGCAGTTGGACAGGGGGCACTGAAGCTTTCTTT.